This record covers a single T cell receptor (beta chain). Its specificity is not known. This specimen belongs to a study of shared clonotypes between healthy human individuals. Study as a whole: Ranging from 18 to 49 in age, donors were a couple of women and a few men.

Using immunoSEQ multiplex PCR, the repertoire was profiled, and TCRdb retains in-frame clones only, with some absent. The data show over 850,000 clones, approximately 80% seen once. Study-level results: Naive subsets usually exceeded memory subsets in estimated richness. Naive CD4 clonotypes were shared across a handful of donors at roughly 5%.

Per the germline V gene, CDR1 is LNHDA and CDR2 is SQIVND (reference sequence). The CDR3 is 17 residues long. The ends were cut back, 6 bases at V and 3 bases at J, with 21 bases in the middle. The sample comprised memory CD4+ T cells from PBMCs. The subset is: CD45RA-negative fraction. The V gene is TRBV19, the J gene TRBJ2-4; unclear D gene. This sequence originates from a man between 18 and 29 years old in good health. Some clones in this sample may be carry-over from other donors' samples. The CDR3 spells CASSPSETPLVKNIQYF. CDR3 nucleotide sequence: TGTGCCAGTAGCCCTAGTGAGACACCCCTTGTCAAAAACATTCAGTACTTC.